What follows are 25 T cell receptor beta chains derived from one specimen sequenced in a study of blood T cell repertoires in COVID-19. The repertoire was sequenced with immunoSEQ multiplex PCR; TCRdb's copy has only in-frame clones and lacks some. The table includes approximately 96,000 clones, roughly 88% detected once. Material for sequencing was peripheral blood. These receptor sequences come from a woman of 80 years or more with acute or convalescent COVID-19.

The genes are TRBV7-2 and TRBJ1-5; the D gene is possibly TRBD1 (6 bases). The CDR3 totals 16 residues. Trimming pared 1 base from V and 2 bases from J, leaving 12 bases between. CDR1 and CDR2 from the germline V gene are SGHTA and FQGNSA. CDR3 protein: CASSLGGRGGNQPQHF. CDR3 nucleotides: TGTGCCAGCAGCTTAGGGGGCAGGGGTGGCAATCAGCCCCAGCATTTT.

This chain uses TRBV6-4 with TRBJ1-5, with D maybe TRBD1 (6 bases). The V end was cut by 2 bases, the J end by 5 bases, with 16 bases between. The germline V gene encodes CDR1 MRHNA and CDR2 SNTAGT. CDR3 size: 16 residues. In DNA, the CDR3 is TGTGCCAGCAGTGACATAATCAGGGGAGGGGATCAGCCCCAGCATTTT. Amino acid sequence: CASSDIIRGGDQPQHF.

The chain combines TRBV6-6 with TRBJ1-4; maybe TRBD1 (6 bases). With 2 bases removed from V and 0 bases from J, the gap between germline ends came to 7 bases. CDR1 and CDR2 (germline): MNHNY, SVGAGI (reference sequence). The CDR3 totals 15 residues. CDR3 amino acids: CASSYRTATNEKLFF. CDR3 nucleotides: TGTGCCAGCAGTTACCGGACAGCAACTAATGAAAAACTGTTTTTT.

The rearrangement uses TRBV2 and TRBJ1-5, with TRBD1 matching over 8 bases. CDR3 length: 14 residues. Germline trimming cut 4 bases from V and 6 bases from J; bases unmatched to any gene: 5. CDR1 is SNHLY, CDR2 FYNNEI, per germline. CDR3 in amino acids: CASSGTGWSQPQHF. CDR3 nucleotides: TGTGCCAGCAGTGGGACAGGGTGGTCTCAGCCCCAGCATTTT.

In its sample, this clone was seen a few times. This chain links TRBV2 with TRBJ1-3; 7 nucleotides agree with TRBD1. The CDR3 length is 16 residues. V lost 3 bases and J lost 8; bases outside the gene matches: 13. Looked up from germline, CDR1 is SNHLY and CDR2 is FYNNEI. CDR3 loop: CASSDIFSGQRYTIYF. CDR3 in DNA: TGTGCCAGCAGTGATATCTTTTCGGGACAGCGGTACACCATATATTTT.

This chain joins TRBV6-6 and TRBJ1-2, with 7 positions matching TRBD1. CDR3 length: 13 amino acids. CDR1 and CDR2 (germline): MNHNY, SVGAGI (reference sequence). Unmatched junction bases numbered 5, after V lost 5 bases and J lost 5 bases. DNA of the CDR3: TGTGCCAGCAGTACCGGGACAGAATATGGCTACACCTTC. Residues: CASSTGTEYGYTF.

The chain combines TRBV5-1 with TRBJ2-5, with TRBD1 matching over 10 bases. The CDR3 extends over 15 amino acids. After removal of 4 bases from V and 4 bases from J, the junction contained 7 bases not matched to a gene. The germline V gene encodes CDR1 SGHRS and CDR2 YFSETQ. In nucleotides, the CDR3 is TGCGCCAGCAGCAGAGGGACAGGGGAGGGAGAGACCCAGTACTTC. It codes for CASSRGTGEGETQYF.

The rearrangement joins TRBV7-9 to TRBJ2-7; D perhaps matches TRBD2 (5 bases). CDR1 SEHNR and CDR2 FQNEAQ come from the germline V gene (reference sequence). Trimming cost V 2 bases and J 3 bases, with 8 bases left between them. This CDR3 spans 13 amino acids. The CDR3 bases are TGTGCCAGCAGCTTACCGGGATTCTACGAGCAGTACTTC. This encodes CASSLPGFYEQYF.

This clone occurred once. V usage is TRBV6-5 and J usage is TRBJ2-7; 9 bases match TRBD1. J lost 4 bases, V lost 2 bases, and 3 bases had no gene match. The CDR3 length is 14 residues. Germline CDR1 and CDR2: MNHEY and SVGAGI. CDR3 region: CASSYRDRDYEQYF. The CDR3 DNA reads as TGTGCCAGCAGTTACCGGGACAGGGATTACGAGCAGTACTTC.

The genes are TRBV2 and TRBJ1-4; 8 bases fit TRBD1. The CDR3 totals 13 residues. Looked up from germline, CDR1 is SNHLY and CDR2 is FYNNEI. The ends lost 5 bases at V and 7 bases at J; junction bases unmatched: 3. This CDR3 is CASSTDRAEKLFF. The CDR3 DNA sequence: TGTGCCAGCAGTACGGACAGGGCTGAAAAACTGTTTTTT. Supplemented by reference TRBV2 and TRBJ1-4, the full variable domain reads EPEVTQTPSHQVTQMGQEVILRCVPISNHLYFYWYRQILGQKVEFLVSFYNNEISEKSEIFDDQFSVERPDGSNFTLKIRSTKLEDSAMYFCASSTDRAEKLFFGSGTQLSVL.

As concerns this clone: The same CDR3 can be traced to other DNA sequences in this sample. V gene TRBV4-3 combines with J gene TRBJ2-1; possibly TRBD2 for D (7 bases). V shed 0 bases and J shed 2 bases, with 14 bases lying between them. This CDR3 region has 17 residues. Per the germline V gene, CDR1 is LGHNA and CDR2 is YSLEER. The CDR3 bases are TGCGCCAGCAGCCAAGATTACGGGGGGCCACCCTACAATGAGCAGTTCTTC. This sequence encodes CASSQDYGGPPYNEQFF.

This chain links TRBV5-1 with TRBJ2-7; 7 positions agree with TRBD1. Germline CDR1 is SGHRS and CDR2 is YFSETQ. V lost 4 bases to trimming and J lost 2 bases; unmatched junction nucleotides: 6. The CDR3 contains 14 residues. CDR3 DNA sequence: TGCGCCAGCAGCATAGCAGGGGGTCCCTACGAGCAGTACTTC. Protein sequence: CASSIAGGPYEQYF. Full variable domain (rest looked up from reference TRBV5-1 and TRBJ2-7): KAGVTQTPRYLIKTRGQQVTLSCSPISGHRSVSWYQQTPGQGLQFLFEYFSETQRNKGNFPGRFSGRQFSNSRSEMNVSTLELGDSALYLCASSIAGGPYEQYFGPGTRLTVT.

The V and J genes are TRBV2 and TRBJ1-1; the D gene is possibly TRBD1 (5 bases). This CDR3 is 14 amino acids long. Germline loops: CDR1 SNHLY, CDR2 FYNNEI. V was clipped by 4 bases and J by 1 base, with 10 bases between them. This chain's CDR3 is CASSGAGRNTEAFF. The CDR3 DNA follows: TGTGCCAGCAGTGGGGCAGGGCGGAACACTGAAGCTTTCTTT.

The rearrangement links TRBV6-5 to TRBJ1-1; weak D call: TRBD1 (6 bases). The length of the CDR3 is 14 residues. The V end was cut by 2 bases, the J end by 7 bases, with 14 bases between. Germline values: CDR1 MNHEY, CDR2 SVGAGI. CDR3 DNA sequence: TGTGCCAGCAGTTACCAACAGGGCTTAGGTGAAGCTTTCTTT. Protein sequence: CASSYQQGLGEAFF.

This clone was found a few times. This chain connects TRBV6-5 to TRBJ1-2; maybe TRBD1 (6 bases). Germline lookup yields CDR1 MNHEY and CDR2 SVGAGI. The CDR3 sequence is 13 residues long. V shed 7 bases and J shed 2 bases, with 11 bases lying between them. The CDR3 here is CASTRTGNYGYTF. Written as DNA, the CDR3 is TGTGCCAGCACCAGAACAGGGAACTATGGCTACACCTTC.

The chain recombines TRBV21-1 with TRBJ1-2. TRBV21-1 is a known pseudogene. CDR3 length: 14 amino acids. CDR3 residues: CASSKARDGLGYTF. The CDR3, as DNA: TGTGCCAGCAGCAAAGCCCGGGACGGACTAGGCTACACCTTC.

The rearrangement joins TRBV11-2 to TRBJ2-7, with D perhaps matching TRBD1 (8 bases). V lost 5 bases and J lost 4, with 15 bases in between. The CDR3 is 14 amino acids. CDR1 is SGHAT and CDR2 is FQNNGV in the germline V gene. In DNA, the CDR3 is TGTGCCAGCAGCGGCACAGGGGGGGGGTACGAGCAGTACTTC. Amino acid sequence: CASSGTGGGYEQYF.

The rearrangement joins TRBV13 to TRBJ2-3; weak D call: TRBD1 (6 bases). This CDR3 is built from 15 residues. V lost 6 bases and J 3 bases, leaving 16 bases between the germline ends. Germline CDR1 PRHDT, CDR2 FYEKMQ (reference sequence). The CDR3 loop reads CASSLTGIGTDTQYF. The DNA for the CDR3 is TGTGCCAGCAGTCTAACAGGGATAGGGACAGATACGCAGTATTTT.

This clone was detected once. The chain uses TRBV29-1 and TRBJ2-7, with 15 bases lining up with TRBD2. Unmatched junction bases numbered 12, after V lost 6 bases and J lost 6 bases. The CDR3 covers 16 residues. Germline-derived CDR1 and CDR2 are SQVTM and ANQGSEA. Here the CDR3 DNA reads TGCAGCGTAGCCGAAATGGGACTAGCGGGAGGCCTCGAGCAGTACTTC. Encoded protein: CSVAEMGLAGGLEQYF.

Regarding this clone: Relative to the germline gene, one junction end is altered; a read error may explain this. The CDR3 bases are TGTGCCAGCAGTTACATCGGAGGCTCCAACGAGCAGTACTTC. Its translation is CASSYIGGSNEQYF. The J gene is TRBJ2-7, the V gene TRBV6-6; a possible D gene is TRBD2 (5 bases). The CDR3 runs 14 residues. Germline lookup yields CDR1 MNHNY and CDR2 SVGAGI (reference sequence).

This chain joins TRBV18 and TRBJ2-1, with a tentative D call TRBD2 (5 bases). Germline V CDR1 and CDR2: KGHSH, LQKENI. This CDR3 has 16 amino acids. V lost 1 base and J 6 bases, leaving 16 bases between the germline ends. The CDR3, as DNA: TGTGCCAGCTCACCACGGGTGGAGGCCCACGGCAATGAGCAGTTCTTC. It is translated as CASSPRVEAHGNEQFF.

The J gene is TRBJ1-2, the V gene TRBV10-3; 7 nucleotides line up with TRBD1. CDR1 and CDR2 (germline): ENHRY, SYGVKD. This CDR3 contains 16 residues. Trimming cost V 7 bases and J 2 bases; bases outside gene matches: 13. CDR3: CAITSIQGQANYGYTF. The DNA for the CDR3 is TGTGCCATCACTTCCATACAGGGGCAGGCGAACTATGGCTACACCTTC.

The V call is TRBV27, the J call TRBJ2-3; 8 bases agree with TRBD2. This CDR3 contains 14 residues. V shed 1 base, J shed 9 bases, and the junction held 6 bases outside the gene matches. The germline V gene has CDR1 MNHEY and CDR2 SMNVEV (reference sequence). CDR3 residues: CASSLYGREGTQYF. The CDR3 DNA reads as TGTGCCAGCAGTTTATATGGCCGGGAGGGAACGCAGTATTTT.

This chain links TRBV9 with TRBJ1-1; D is undetermined. Germline CDR1 is SGDLS and CDR2 is YYNGEE. The V end lost 4 bases, the J end lost 1 base, and 14 bases lay between the germline ends. The CDR3 totals 15 residues. The CDR3 spells CASSPLSGANTEAFF. CDR3 DNA sequence: TGTGCCAGCAGCCCCCTCTCGGGAGCGAACACTGAAGCTTTCTTT.

The rearrangement links TRBV4-1 to TRBJ2-1, with 9 bases that match TRBD1. V trimming: 3 bases; J trimming: 3 bases; junction bases outside the gene matches: 6. Per the germline V gene, CDR1 is MGHRA and CDR2 is YSYEKL. The CDR3 totals 16 residues. The CDR3 sequence: CASSHPTGGIYNEQFF. Here the CDR3 DNA reads TGCGCCAGCAGCCATCCCACAGGGGGCATCTACAATGAGCAGTTCTTC.